A selection of T cell receptor beta chains follows, all from one sample in a study of shared clonotypes between healthy human individuals. The data were produced by immunoSEQ multiplex PCR, yet TCRdb's version contains in-frame clones alone and is incomplete. Found here are about 380,000 clones, approximately 96% of them singletons; the top ten hold less than 0.35%. The sample comprised memory CD8+ T cells sorted from blood. The receptors derive from a young man in good health. The CDR3 runs from the conserved cysteine through the conserved F or W. A D gene is named only where the DNA matches it firmly. The listing skips clone size in some rows; elsewhere it reads once, few, many or a size class.

CDR3nt,CDR3aa,v_gene,j_gene,d_gene,abundance
TGTGCAAGTCGCATTACTAGCGGATATCCCCCCTACAATGAGCAGTTCTTC,CASRITSGYPPYNEQFF,TRBV12-2,TRBJ2-1,.,.
TGTGCCAGCAGTGTAGCACTAGCGGGAGGTTTGTACGAGCAGTACTTC,CASSVALAGGLYEQYF,TRBV6-1,TRBJ2-7,TRBD2,once
TGCAGCGTTGAAGCGGAGAATAACTATGGCTACACCTTC,CSVEAENNYGYTF,TRBV29-1,TRBJ1-2,.,.
TGTGCCATCAGTGACCTAGGTGCTAATGAAAAACTGTTTTTT,CAISDLGANEKLFF,TRBV10-3,TRBJ1-4,.,.
TGTGCCAGCAGCTTATCCGGGAGGGCCACAGATACGCAGTATTTT,CASSLSGRATDTQYF,TRBV7-3,TRBJ2-3,TRBD2,.
TGTGCCAGCCAAGAACCCGGGGAGCTGTTTTTT,CASQEPGELFF,TRBV9,TRBJ2-2,.,.
TGTGCCAGCAGCTTGGGGGGAGTACAAGAGACCCAGTACTTC,CASSLGGVQETQYF,TRBV11-3,TRBJ2-5,.,.
TGCAGCGCTAGCCAAGAGACCCAGTACTTC,CSASQETQYF,TRBV20-1,TRBJ2-5,.,.
TGTGCCAGCAGCCTACTAGCGAACACAGATACGCAGTATTTT,CASSLLANTDTQYF,TRBV13,TRBJ2-3,TRBD2,.
TGCGCCAGCAGGCCGGGGCCTAGCACAGATACGCAGTATTTT,CASRPGPSTDTQYF,TRBV10-2,TRBJ2-3,.,.
TGCAGTGCTAGAGGGGGCAATGAGCAGTTCTTC,CSARGGNEQFF,TRBV20-1,TRBJ2-1,.,few
TGTGCCAGCCGTGAGACAGCGACCAACTATGGCTACACCTTC,CASRETATNYGYTF,TRBV28,TRBJ1-2,.,.
TGTGCCTGGACCCTGGGGGGGAGGAACACTGAAGCTTTCTTT,CAWTLGGRNTEAFF,TRBV30,TRBJ1-1,.,.
TGTGCCAGCAGTGTAGCGGGAGGGTCCTACGAGCAGTACTTC,CASSVAGGSYEQYF,TRBV2,TRBJ2-7,TRBD2,.
TGTGCCAGCAGTGAGGACCCCGGTCCCTATGGAAACACCATATATTTT,CASSEDPGPYGNTIYF,TRBV6-1,TRBJ1-3,.,.
TGTGCCATCGCCTGGACTAGCGGGGACACAGATACGCAGTATTTT,CAIAWTSGDTDTQYF,TRBV10-3,TRBJ2-3,TRBD2,.
TGTGCCAGTAGTAACAGGGGCGGCTATGGCTACACCTTC,CASSNRGGYGYTF,TRBV19,TRBJ1-2,TRBD1,few
TGTGCCAGCAGTTACTCAAGGACAGCCTATAATTCACCCCTCCACTTT,CASSYSRTAYNSPLHF,TRBV6-5,TRBJ1-6,.,.
TGCGCCAGCAGCCTGGGGCAGGGTAATGAAAAACTGTTTTTT,CASSLGQGNEKLFF,TRBV4-1,TRBJ1-4,.,.
TGTGCCAGCAATAACAGGGGGCGAATGAATGAGCAGTTCTTC,CASNNRGRMNEQFF,TRBV14,TRBJ2-1,TRBD1,.
TGTGCCAGCGAACCAGGGGGACTTTACACCGGGGAGCTGTTTTTT,CASEPGGLYTGELFF,TRBV6-5,TRBJ2-2,.,.
TGTGCCAGCTCACCCCAAAAATATGAGCAGTTCTTC,CASSPQKYEQFF,TRBV18,TRBJ2-1,.,.
TGTGCCAGCAGCATCGGGATTCCTAACTATGGCTACACCTTC,CASSIGIPNYGYTF,TRBV11-2,TRBJ1-2,.,.
TGTGCCAGCTCACAATCAGGGGGCTCCTACAATGAGCAGTTCTTC,CASSQSGGSYNEQFF,TRBV18,TRBJ2-1,TRBD1,.
TGTGCCAGCAGTGTTGGTTTCTCTGGGGCCAACGTCCTGACTTTC,CASSVGFSGANVLTF,TRBV28,TRBJ2-6,.,.
TGTGCCAGCAGCGAGGACAGGGGATCCTACGAGCAGTACTTC,CASSEDRGSYEQYF,TRBV5-6,TRBJ2-7,TRBD1,.
TGTGCCAGCCAAGGGAGTCCCCAAGAGACCCAGTACTTC,CASQGSPQETQYF,TRBV5-4,TRBJ2-5,.,.
TGTGCCATCAGTGACCGGGGAGGCACCGGGACTAGCGGGAGTTCCGAAGTGGAGACCCAGTACTTC,CAISDRGGTGTSGSSEVETQYF,TRBV10-3,TRBJ2-5,TRBD2,.
TGCAGCGTTATGGGGCAAGAGACTCATGAAAAACTGTTTTTT,CSVMGQETHEKLFF,TRBV29-1,TRBJ1-4,.,.
TGTGCCTGGAGTGCGGGGAGGGGCCAGCCGAATGAAAAACTGTTTTTT,CAWSAGRGQPNEKLFF,TRBV30,TRBJ1-4,.,.
TGTGCCAGCAGTGGTTGGTTGCGCGAGCAGTACTTC,CASSGWLREQYF,TRBV6-1,TRBJ2-7,.,.
TGCGCCAGCAGCTTGTACTCGGGCCCTCGCACAGATACGCAGTATTTT,CASSLYSGPRTDTQYF,TRBV5-1,TRBJ2-3,.,.
TGTGCCAGCAGCAAAGACAGGGGAGCTTTCTTT,CASSKDRGAFF,TRBV21-1,TRBJ1-1,.,.
TGTGCCAGCAGCTTAAGGGCCGTGGACAGGGAAGGTGAAAAACTGTTTTTT,CASSLRAVDREGEKLFF,TRBV7-9,TRBJ1-4,TRBD1,.
TGTGCCAGCAGTCATGGGACAGGGAAGGATGAACTGTTTTTT,CASSHGTGKDELFF,TRBV27,TRBJ1-4,TRBD1,.
TGTGCCAGCAGTCAGGGTCGCTACAATGAGCAGTTCTTC,CASSQGRYNEQFF,TRBV7-8,TRBJ2-1,.,.
TGCGCCAGCAGCCAAGCGGGAGGGCCGGAGGGGGGGCTGTTTTTT,CASSQAGGPEGGLFF,TRBV4-1,TRBJ2-2,TRBD2,.
TGTGCCAGCAGTTACTCGTTTCTGGGCTACGAGCAGTACTTC,CASSYSFLGYEQYF,TRBV6-5,TRBJ2-7,.,.
TGCAGCGTTGAAGATCGCGGGAGGGGTGGTAACTATGGCTACACCTTC,CSVEDRGRGGNYGYTF,TRBV29-1,TRBJ1-2,.,.
TGTGCCAGCTCAGTACAGGTCCAATTACCCCTCCACTTT,CASSVQVQLPLHF,TRBV18,TRBJ1-6,.,once
TGCGCCAGCAGCAACTCGAGGTTCGGAGGGTCACGCTCCTACAATGAGCAGTTCTTC,CASSNSRFGGSRSYNEQFF,TRBV5-1,TRBJ2-1,.,.
TGTGCCAGCAGCCAAGACGAAATCCATGGGGAGAACTCCTACGAGCAGTACTTC,CASSQDEIHGENSYEQYF,TRBV4-2,TRBJ2-7,.,.
TGCGCCAGCACACTAGCGGGAGGGCCGAACACCGGGGAGCTGTTTTTT,CASTLAGGPNTGELFF,TRBV5-1,TRBJ2-2,TRBD2,.
TGTGCCAGCAGCCCTGGGGCAGGCGAGCAGTACTTC,CASSPGAGEQYF,TRBV7-9,TRBJ2-7,.,.
TGTGCCTGGAGCGATATCGGGGGCAGGGGGACCCAGTACTTC,CAWSDIGGRGTQYF,TRBV30,TRBJ2-5,.,.
TGTGCCTGGAGTGTTGCTCTCTCCTTTATGAACACTGAAGCTTTCTTT,CAWSVALSFMNTEAFF,TRBV30,TRBJ1-1,.,once
TGTGCCAGTAGCATCGGGACTAGCCGGACCCAGTACTTC,CASSIGTSRTQYF,TRBV19,TRBJ2-5,TRBD2,once
TGCAGCGTTGTCGGCAGGGGGGGAGAGACCCAGTACTTC,CSVVGRGGETQYF,TRBV29-1,TRBJ2-5,.,.
TGTGCCAGCAGTTACGGGGGAGGGGGGTGGCACAATGAGCAGTTCTTC,CASSYGGGGWHNEQFF,TRBV6-5,TRBJ2-1,.,.
TGCGCCAGCAGCCCCGAAGGGGGAAGAGGAAACACCATATATTTT,CASSPEGGRGNTIYF,TRBV5-1,TRBJ1-3,.,.
TGTGCCAGCAGTGCGGCTAGCGGGTTCCAAGAGACCCAGTACTTC,CASSAASGFQETQYF,TRBV6-1,TRBJ2-5,TRBD2,.
TGTGCCAGCAGCGGACAGAACACCGGGGAGCTGTTTTTT,CASSGQNTGELFF,TRBV7-2,TRBJ2-2,.,.
TGTGCCAGCAGAACACCGGGACTAGCGGTTAATGAGCAGTTCTTC,CASRTPGLAVNEQFF,TRBV7-9,TRBJ2-1,TRBD2,.
TGCGCCACCAGGGGGACTGCGAACACCGGGGAGCTGTTTTTT,CATRGTANTGELFF,TRBV5-1,TRBJ2-2,.,.
TGTGCCAGTAGTATGGGCAGGAGGGGGTCCTACGAGCAGTACTTC,CASSMGRRGSYEQYF,TRBV19,TRBJ2-7,.,.
TGTGCCATCAGTGAGAGTGATGGGGAGCAGCCCCAGCATTTT,CAISESDGEQPQHF,TRBV10-3,TRBJ1-5,.,.
TGTGCCAGCAGTTTAGCAGGGGCTCGGGCCAACGTCCTGACTTTC,CASSLAGARANVLTF,TRBV28,TRBJ2-6,.,.
TGTGCCAGCAGCTTAGATACGGGAGGGGGCTACACCTTC,CASSLDTGGGYTF,TRBV7-9,TRBJ1-2,.,.
TGTGCCAGTAGTCCTCGGGGACAGGGGTTCCTAGCGGGAGGAGCAGGCTCCTACGAGCAGTACTTC,CASSPRGQGFLAGGAGSYEQYF,TRBV19,TRBJ2-7,.,.
TGTGCCAGTAGTACATGGACTAGGGGAGACAATGAGCAGTTCTTC,CASSTWTRGDNEQFF,TRBV19,TRBJ2-1,TRBD2,.